Presented here are 26 T cell receptor beta chains from one specimen sequenced in a study of CD8 T cells in Susac syndrome. An input of about 0.5 to 1 ug of RNA was subjected to reverse transcription using random hexamers. A single record per CDR3 protein comes from TCRdb applying MiXCR to the immunoSEQ multiplex PCR reads. The sample shows about 80,000 distinct CDR3 sequences, around 94% of them seen only once. Sequencing input: CD8+ T cells from PBMCs. The receptors shown here come from a human donor in good health.

This chain uses TRBV14 with TRBJ1-2; maybe TRBD1 (5 bases). This CDR3 has 15 amino acids. V shed 4 bases and J shed 7 bases, with 19 bases lying between them. Germline V CDR1 and CDR2: SGHDN, FVKESK. The CDR3 coding sequence is TGTGCCAGCAGCCCCCGGGACTCCCCCTGGGCTGGCTACACCTTC. Its translation: CASSPRDSPWAGYTF.

The V and J genes are TRBV4-3 and TRBJ1-4; D is undetermined. CDR1 is LGHNA and CDR2 is YSLEER in the germline V gene. With 4 bases removed from V and 5 bases from J, the gap between germline ends came to 17 bases. CDR3 size: 16 residues. The CDR3: CASSPRRLATNEKLFF. DNA of the CDR3: TGCGCCAGCAGCCCGCGAAGATTGGCCACGAATGAAAAACTGTTTTTT.

This chain joins TRBV5-1 and TRBJ2-7; D is unclear. Germline values: CDR1 SGHRS, CDR2 YFSETQ. V was cut by 4 bases and J by 4 bases, with 18 bases left in between. The CDR3 loop spans 15 amino acids. As DNA, the CDR3 is TGCGCCAGCAGCGTGGACCGATACCCGCCATACGAGCAGTACGTC. It codes for CASSVDRYPPYEQYV.

V and J are TRBV12-3 or TRBV12-4 and TRBJ2-1; either TRBD1 or TRBD2 may fit D (6 bases each). This CDR3 contains 17 residues. Between the trimmed V and J ends, which lost 4 bases and 0 bases, there was a span of 16 bases. The DNA for the CDR3 is TGTGCCAGCAGTTACCAGCCCTCGGGGGCCTCCTACAATGAGCAGTTCTTC. Protein sequence: CASSYQPSGASYNEQFF.

As DNA, the CDR3 is TGTGCCACCAGTGAGGGAGGGGGCAATCAGCCCCAGCATTTT. Encoded protein: CATSEGGGNQPQHF. J is TRBJ1-5 and V is TRBV24-1, with D possibly matching TRBD1 (5 bases). Germline CDR1 reads KGHDR; CDR2 reads SFDVKD. Trimming removed 4 bases from V and 2 bases from J, with 8 bases in between. The CDR3 is 14 residues long.

The V and J genes are TRBV20-1 and TRBJ2-3, with 7 bases matching TRBD1. Germline V gives CDR1 DFQATT, CDR2 SNEGSKA (reference sequence). The CDR3 covers 18 residues. V was clipped by 4 bases and J by 0 bases; unmatched bases: 16. Written as DNA, the CDR3 is TGCAGTGCTAAGGGGGCTAGCTTCACCTCCTCTAGCACAGATACGCAGTATTTT. It translates to CSAKGASFTSSSTDTQYF.

This rearrangement joins TRBV4-3 to TRBJ2-2; D gene uncertain. Germline loops: CDR1 LGHNA, CDR2 YSLEER. V was shortened by 0 bases and J by 6 bases, with 8 bases between the two germline ends. The CDR3 spans 14 residues. CDR3 DNA sequence: TGCGCCAGCAGCCAAGATTGGAAAGCCGGGGAGCTGTTTTTT. This encodes CASSQDWKAGELFF.

V is TRBV9 and J is TRBJ1-2; D gene ambiguous. The CDR3 has 15 residues. Trimming took 2 bases from V and 4 from J, leaving 15 bases between them. Germline V lookup: CDR1 SGDLS, CDR2 YYNGEE. This CDR3 is CASSVTPTSSYGYTF. In nucleotides, the CDR3 is TGTGCCAGCAGCGTCACACCGACCTCTTCCTATGGCTACACCTTC. Supplemented by reference TRBV9 and TRBJ1-2, the full variable domain reads DSGVTQTPKHLITATGQRVTLRCSPRSGDLSVYWYQQSLDQGLQFLIQYYNGEERAKGNILERFSAQQFPDLHSELNLSSLELGDSALYFCASSVTPTSSYGYTFGSGTRLTVV.

The chain recombines TRBV5-4 with TRBJ2-3; weak D call: TRBD1 (6 bases). CDR1 SGHNT and CDR2 YYREEE come from the germline V gene (reference sequence). V gave up 2 bases and J gave up 3 bases, with 10 bases separating them. The CDR3 contains 14 residues. DNA of the CDR3: TGTGCCAGCAGCTTTGGGGGCGCGACAGATACGCAGTATTTT. Its protein product is CASSFGGATDTQYF.

The rearrangement links TRBV4-1 to TRBJ1-5; D ambiguous. Per the germline V gene, CDR1 is MGHRA and CDR2 is YSYEKL. The CDR3 contains 13 residues. V gave up 8 bases and J gave up 1 base, with 9 bases separating them. The CDR3 reads CASATTSNQPQHF. The CDR3 bases are TGCGCCAGCGCCACCACAAGCAATCAGCCCCAGCATTTT.

The genes are TRBV15 and TRBJ2-1; no definite D call. Germline V gene lookup returns CDR1 LNHNV and CDR2 YYDKDF (reference sequence). The CDR3 covers 14 residues. Trimming pared 1 base from V and 4 bases from J, leaving 8 bases between. CDR3 coding DNA: TGTGCCACCAGCAGAGCCCGAGGTTACAATGAGCAGTTCTTC. Its protein is CATSRARGYNEQFF.

The rearrangement links TRBV29-1 to TRBJ2-7; TRBD1 matches at 9 bases. This CDR3 has 15 amino acids. Germline V lookup: CDR1 SQVTM, CDR2 ANQGSEA. V shed 4 bases and J 0 bases; nucleotides not matched to a gene: 7. The CDR3 sequence: CSVVEDRGHSYEQYV. In DNA, the CDR3 is TGCAGCGTTGTCGAGGACAGGGGCCACTCCTACGAGCAGTACGTC.

The DNA for the CDR3 is TGTGCCAGCAGTTCCCGGACTAGCGGGTCGTACAATGAGCAGTTCTTC. This translates into CASSSRTSGSYNEQFF. V is TRBV28 and J is TRBJ2-1; TRBD2 aligns across 11 bases. The CDR3 length is 16 residues. V shed 4 bases and J 4 bases; nucleotides not matched to a gene: 6. Per the germline V gene, CDR1 is MDHEN and CDR2 is SYDVKM.

The J gene is TRBJ1-1, the V gene TRBV4-1; the match to TRBD1 covers 9 bases. The germline CDR1 and CDR2 sequences are MGHRA and YSYEKL. V trimming: 4 bases; J trimming: 4 bases; junction bases outside the gene matches: 10. The length of the CDR3 is 16 residues. Written as DNA, the CDR3 is TGCGCCAGCAGCCCGGACAGGGGACTGTGGGGCACTGAAGCTTTCTTT. Residues: CASSPDRGLWGTEAFF.

CDR3 nucleotides: TGTGCCAGCAGCTTAGGGGGCTGGGACTATGGCTACACCTTC. Amino acid sequence: CASSLGGWDYGYTF. This chain uses TRBV5-6 with TRBJ1-2; 7 bases map to TRBD1. The CDR3 spans 14 residues. The trim removed 2 bases at V and 3 bases at J, leaving 4 bases unmatched. Germline V gives CDR1 SGHDT, CDR2 YYEEEE.

The chain employs TRBV5-1 and TRBJ2-2; D is unresolved. Trimming left V 9 bases short and J 0 bases short, with 12 bases between. The CDR3 length is 14 residues. CDR1 is SGHRS, CDR2 YFSETQ, per germline. CDR3 residues: CATPHLTNTGELFF. The CDR3 region has the DNA TGCGCCACCCCACATCTCACGAACACCGGGGAGCTGTTTTTT.

This sequence joins TRBV4-1 and TRBJ2-2; TRBD2 aligns across 7 bases. The CDR3 covers 13 residues. Trimming took 5 bases from V and 3 from J; bases not matched to a gene: 0. Germline V gives CDR1 MGHRA, CDR2 YSYEKL. CDR3 nucleotide sequence: TGCGCCAGCAGCGGGGGGGACACCGGGGAGCTGTTTTTT. Its translation: CASSGGDTGELFF.

This rearrangement joins TRBV7-9 to TRBJ2-1; tentatively, D is TRBD1 or TRBD2 (6 bases each). The V end lost 7 bases, the J end lost 5 bases, and 18 bases lay between the germline ends. CDR1 and CDR2 from the germline V gene are SEHNR and FQNEAQ (reference sequence). This CDR3 is 15 amino acids long. CDR3 in DNA: TGTGCCAGCATCGGAGGGGGGCCGATCCACAATGAGCAGTTCTTC. The encoded protein is CASIGGGPIHNEQFF.

The chain joins TRBV15 to TRBJ2-4; D unclear. The CDR3 extends over 13 amino acids. V lost 0 bases and J 4 bases, leaving 4 bases between the germline ends. Looked up from germline, CDR1 is LNHNV and CDR2 is YYDKDF (reference sequence). The CDR3 coding sequence is TGTGCCACCAGCAGAGATCCTAAAAACATTCAGTACTTC. Its protein product is CATSRDPKNIQYF.

This clonotype was recorded a few times. The V call is TRBV5-6, the J call TRBJ2-7; 8 bases match TRBD1. Germline V gives CDR1 SGHDT, CDR2 YYEEEE. CDR3 length equals 18 residues. Losses at the gene ends were 2 bases for V and 3 bases for J; bases not matched to a gene: 16. The CDR3 DNA follows: TGTGCCAGCAGCTTACTATCGACAGGGGAGTTCGGAGGCTACGAGCAGTACTTC. The encoded protein is CASSLLSTGEFGGYEQYF.

This sequence joins TRBV4-3 and TRBJ2-7, with D perhaps TRBD2 (5 bases). V lost 0 bases and J lost 4, with 13 bases in between. The CDR3 has 15 residues. Germline values: CDR1 LGHNA, CDR2 YSLEER. CDR3 in DNA: TGCGCCAGCAGCCAAGAAGGAGGTGGGCAGTACGAGCAGTACTTC. It yields the protein CASSQEGGGQYEQYF.

The chain has TRBV7-9 and TRBJ2-7; 9 bases match TRBD1. CDR1 is SEHNR, CDR2 FQNEAQ, per germline (reference sequence). The CDR3 consists of 14 residues. Losses at the gene ends were 5 bases for V and 6 bases for J; bases not matched to a gene: 8. The CDR3 protein is CASSPPGQGGEQYF. CDR3 bases: TGTGCCAGCAGCCCGCCGGGACAGGGCGGCGAGCAGTACTTC.

The J gene is TRBJ2-3, the V gene TRBV12-3 or TRBV12-4; 12 nucleotides match TRBD2. With 1 base clipped from V and 8 bases from J, the junction kept 16 bases outside the gene matches. CDR3 size: 19 residues. CDR3 in amino acids: CASSLVGLAGSTQKVTQYF. In nucleotides, the CDR3 is TGTGCCAGCAGTTTAGTAGGACTAGCGGGGAGTACACAGAAAGTTACGCAGTATTTT.

The chain links TRBV13 to TRBJ2-7; perhaps TRBD1 as D (6 bases). Germline CDR1 and CDR2: PRHDT and FYEKMQ (reference sequence). The CDR3 is made up of 14 amino acids. Between the trimmed V and J ends, which lost 5 bases and 1 base, there was a span of 12 bases. The CDR3 is CASSPDRPSYEQYF. The CDR3, as DNA: TGTGCCAGCAGCCCCGACAGGCCGTCCTACGAGCAGTACTTC.

The chain employs TRBV7-8 and TRBJ2-1; D tentatively reads TRBD1 or TRBD2 (5 bases each). V was clipped by 5 bases and J by 8 bases, with 25 bases between them. In germline, CDR1 is SGHVS, CDR2 FQNEAQ. The CDR3 is 17 amino acids. CDR3 sequence (DNA): TGTGCCAGCAGCCCGGGGCCGGACCGGTACGTCCCTGATGAGCAGTTCTTC. Its translation is CASSPGPDRYVPDEQFF.

The chain is built from TRBV2 and TRBJ2-3; D is unresolved. Germline V CDR1 and CDR2: SNHLY, FYNNEI. The germline V and J ends were trimmed by 8 bases and 10 bases, with 16 bases remaining between them. The CDR3 has 12 amino acids. The CDR3 protein is CASRADVLAQYF. Written as DNA, the CDR3 is TGTGCCAGCCGGGCAGATGTCCTTGCGCAGTATTTT.